A single sample gave rise to the 14 T cell receptor beta chains below, sequenced in a study of blood T cells in healthy people across ages. A second PCR, run for roughly 7 to 11 cycles, used a sample-barcoded 5' primer plus a J-beta primer mix. TCRdb re-analysed the 5' RACE reads in MiXCR, keeping a single row per CDR3 protein. This table has about 840,000 distinct CDR3 sequences, under 35% appearing once. The sample also formed part of further work on T cells of mothers and their children.

Specimen: blood. The receptors were gathered from a woman aged 40 to 50 in good health.

J is TRBJ1-2 and V is TRBV27; D is perhaps TRBD1 (5 bases). This CDR3 is 18 amino acids long. The V and J ends lost 7 bases and 6 bases respectively, with 30 bases between them. In germline, CDR1 is MNHEY, CDR2 SMNVEV (reference sequence). The CDR3 DNA sequence: TGTGCCAGCATCCTCCCGCGACGACAGCTCCAAACTAAGCATGGCTACACCTTC. Translated, it gives CASILPRRQLQTKHGYTF.

There are a few counts of this clonotype. The chain is built from TRBV11-1 and TRBJ2-3; 7 nucleotides match TRBD2. J gave up 4 bases and V 5 bases, and 9 bases lay outside the gene matches. CDR1 is SGHAT, CDR2 FQDESV, per germline (reference sequence). This CDR3 region has 15 residues. The CDR3 nucleotides read TGTGCCAGCAGCCTACTCCGCGGGAGCGCAGATACGCAGTATTTT. It codes for CASSLLRGSADTQYF.

This clonotype appeared a few times. J is TRBJ1-2 and V is TRBV29-1; 7 nucleotides align to TRBD1. The CDR3 length is 13 residues. The V and J ends lost 7 bases and 2 bases, in that order; junction bases with no gene match: 7. The germline gives CDR1 SQVTM, CDR2 ANQGSEA. This CDR3 is CSAKTGPNYGYTF. CDR3 DNA: TGCAGCGCTAAGACAGGGCCCAACTATGGCTACACCTTC.

Note on this clonotype: Since a much larger clone is just one base distant, this may be a read error. V gene TRBV28 combines with J gene TRBJ2-1, with TRBD2 as a possible D gene (7 bases). The germline V gene encodes CDR1 MDHEN and CDR2 SYDVKM. This CDR3 contains 17 residues. V dropped 5 bases and J dropped 0 bases, with 17 bases sitting between them. The CDR3 loop is CASSHRRGAVSYNEQFF. The CDR3 region has the DNA TGTGCCAGCAGTCACCGACGGGGGGCTGTCTCCTACAATGAGCAGTTCTTC.

This rearrangement joins TRBV5-6 to TRBJ2-4; the D gene is possibly TRBD1 (5 bases). The CDR3 spans 15 residues. The germline V and J ends were trimmed by 2 bases and 2 bases, with 11 bases remaining between them. Germline CDR1 SGHDT, CDR2 YYEEEE. CDR3 coding DNA: TGTGCCAGCAGCTTAGGGGCAGGGCCCAAAAACATTCAGTACTTC. Amino acid sequence: CASSLGAGPKNIQYF. Together with reference TRBV5-6 and TRBJ2-4, the CDR3 gives the full variable domain: DAGVTQSPTHLIKTRGQQVTLRCSPKSGHDTVSWYQQALGQGPQFIFQYYEEEERQRGNFPDRFSGHQFPNYSSELNVNALLLGDSALYLCASSLGAGPKNIQYFGAGTRLSVL.

This clonotype showed up many times. This chain joins TRBV28 and TRBJ2-7; 11 nucleotides align to TRBD2. Germline V gives CDR1 MDHEN, CDR2 SYDVKM. CDR3 length: 15 amino acids. V dropped 4 bases and J dropped 5; count of bases not matched to a gene: 7. The DNA of the CDR3 is TGTGCCAGCAGTTCCGTAGCGGGGGGGCTCCACGAGCAGTACTTC. It codes for CASSSVAGGLHEQYF.

This clonotype occurred many times. One end of the junction varies from germline; a read error may be responsible. The gene calls are TRBV10-2 and TRBJ1-2; 10 positions agree with TRBD1. CDR3 length: 13 residues. In germline, CDR1 is WSHSY, CDR2 SAAADI. CDR3 DNA: TGTGCCAGCAGTGGGACAGGGGACTATGGCTACACCTTC. Translated, it gives CASSGTGDYGYTF.

This clonotype was detected ten times or more. The chain uses TRBV20-1 and TRBJ1-2; D gene uncertain. Germline V CDR1 and CDR2: DFQATT, SNEGSKA (reference sequence). The CDR3 has 13 residues. Trimming took off 6 bases at V and 2 bases at J, with 13 bases between the two ends. The CDR3 sequence is CSAGAGRNYGYTF. The CDR3 bases are TGCAGTGCCGGCGCGGGCAGGAACTATGGCTACACCTTC.

This clonotype was recorded many times. V is TRBV10-3 and J is TRBJ2-5; 14 bases are shared with TRBD2. The CDR3 covers 15 residues. V was pared by 5 bases and J by 3 bases, with 2 bases of the junction left unmatched. Germline-derived CDR1 and CDR2 are ENHRY and SYGVKD. The CDR3 is CAISRTSGGKETQYF. CDR3 sequence (DNA): TGTGCCATCAGTCGGACTAGCGGGGGGAAAGAGACCCAGTACTTC.

In its sample, this clonotype was seen a few times. V usage is TRBV5-1 and J usage is TRBJ2-7; D might be TRBD1 or TRBD2, each matching 6 bases. This CDR3 has 16 amino acids. V was pared by 1 base and J by 3 bases, with 17 bases between. Germline lookup yields CDR1 SGHRS and CDR2 YFSETQ. CDR3 residues: CASSLRGGQGLYEQYF. DNA of the CDR3: TGCGCCAGCAGCTTGAGAGGGGGGCAGGGGCTCTACGAGCAGTACTTC. Full variable domain (rest looked up from reference TRBV5-1 and TRBJ2-7): KAGVTQTPRYLIKTRGQQVTLSCSPISGHRSVSWYQQTPGQGLQFLFEYFSETQRNKGNFPGRFSGRQFSNSRSEMNVSTLELGDSALYLCASSLRGGQGLYEQYFGPGTRLTVT.

The chain uses TRBV6-2 or TRBV6-3 and TRBJ2-2; TRBD1 matches 8 bases. From germline, CDR1 is MNHEY and CDR2 SVGEGT. J lost 0 bases, V lost 9 bases, and 3 bases had no gene match. The CDR3 consists of 14 residues. CDR3 nucleotide sequence: TGTGCCAGTCACAGGGGGGCGAACACCGGGGAGCTGTTTTTT. It encodes CASHRGANTGELFF.

This clonotype was counted only a few times. This rearrangement joins TRBV29-1 to TRBJ1-1; 8 nucleotides align to TRBD1. The ends lost 5 bases at V and 4 bases at J; junction bases unmatched: 6. This CDR3 contains 13 residues. The germline V gene has CDR1 SQVTM and CDR2 ANQGSEA. CDR3 loop: CSVIIQGGTEAFF. CDR3 DNA: TGCAGCGTTATAATACAGGGGGGCACTGAAGCTTTCTTT.

This clonotype was detected ten times or more. The V gene is TRBV20-1, the J gene TRBJ1-2; tentative D call: TRBD1 (5 bases). The CDR3 totals 13 residues. V was clipped by 5 bases and J by 0 bases, with 10 bases between them. Germline V gene data show CDR1 as DFQATT and CDR2 as SNEGSKA (reference sequence). The CDR3 spells CSASTGTNYGYTF. The DNA for the CDR3 is TGCAGTGCTTCCACAGGAACTAACTATGGCTACACCTTC.

This clonotype has a count of ten or more. The V call is TRBV6-5, the J call TRBJ1-2, with D tentatively TRBD1 (6 bases). Trimming removed 2 bases from V and 7 bases from J, with 11 bases in between. The length of the CDR3 is 13 residues. Germline CDR1 and CDR2: MNHEY and SVGAGI. CDR3 residues: CASSYAGGSGYTF. The CDR3 DNA follows: TGTGCCAGCAGTTACGCGGGGGGCTCTGGCTACACCTTC.